This T cell receptor beta chain was sequenced for a study of cytomegalovirus exposure and HLA in healthy donors. The CDR3 sequence is 13 residues long. The germline V and J ends were trimmed by 9 bases and 3 bases, with 14 bases remaining between them. Germline CDR1 and CDR2: SEHNR and FQNEAQ (reference sequence). It was with 60 Vbeta and 13 Jbeta primers that the PCR ran. Profiled with immunoSEQ multiplex PCR; TCRdb holds only in-frame clones, not every one. The repertoire consists of 95,000 to 100,000 clones, with roughly four fifths occurring once and the leading ten covering 10%. Study-level findings and limits: Versus the roughly 690-donor mean, an Asian-associated ancestry cluster reportedly showed fewer N-insertions in a later analysis. Roughly even sequencing depth across donors was the assumption behind the presence/absence analyses.

As concerns this clone: What it binds is not known.

The TCR originated in a man between 50 and 59 years old in good health and CMV-seronegative. The sample comprised PBMCs. The chain employs TRBV7-9 and TRBJ2-5; D may be TRBD2 (5 bases). CDR3 DNA: TGTGCCAGTCGTGGGAGTACGAAAGAGACCCAGTACTTC. It codes for CASRGSTKETQYF.